The 19 T cell receptor beta chains given below trace back to one sample, sequenced in a study of cytomegalovirus exposure and HLA in healthy donors. 60 Vbeta and 13 Jbeta primers were used in PCR. Profiling relied on immunoSEQ multiplex PCR, and the TCRdb table lists in-frame clones only, not all of them. Among 150,000 to 200,000 clones, around 83% were seen once, and the ten largest hold 5% to 7.5%. The sequencing sample was made of PBMCs. All receptors derive from a man over 45 in good health and CMV-seropositive.

V and J are TRBV7-9 and TRBJ1-2; D is possibly TRBD1 (6 bases). With 4 bases removed from V and 8 bases from J, the gap between germline ends came to 14 bases. This CDR3 comprises 13 residues. Germline assignment: CDR1 SEHNR and CDR2 FQNEAQ (reference sequence). The CDR3 reads CASSSGQQGGYTF. CDR3 DNA: TGTGCCAGCAGCTCTGGACAGCAAGGAGGCTACACCTTC.

The chain joins TRBV7-9 to TRBJ2-5; 8 bases are a match to TRBD2. The length of the CDR3 is 15 residues. Trimming cost V 4 bases and J 5 bases; bases outside gene matches: 9. CDR1 SEHNR and CDR2 FQNEAQ come from the germline V gene (reference sequence). The CDR3 bases are TGTGCCAGCAGCTCTCGGGAGGGGCGGTGGGAGACCCAGTACTTC. Translation gives CASSSREGRWETQYF.

This clone was recorded a few times. This chain connects TRBV6-1 to TRBJ1-2; 7 bases line up with TRBD1. This CDR3 region has 13 residues. Losses at the gene ends were 6 bases for V and 4 bases for J; bases not matched to a gene: 5. The V gene's germline CDR1 is MNHNS and CDR2 SASEGT. The CDR3 reads CASSRQGSYGYTF. In nucleotides, the CDR3 is TGTGCCAGCAGCAGACAGGGAAGCTATGGCTACACCTTC.

The table lists this clone with a count of one. The chain employs TRBV7-3 and TRBJ2-2, with D possibly matching TRBD2 (6 bases). V was clipped by 5 bases and J by 4 bases, with 11 bases between them. The CDR3 runs to 14 residues. Germline V gives CDR1 SGHTA, CDR2 FQGTGA. CDR3 sequence (DNA): TGTGCCAGCAGCCGGGGCGGGGTCACCGGGGAGCTGTTTTTT. Translating it yields CASSRGGVTGELFF.

The rearrangement links TRBV10-2 to TRBJ1-5; possible D gene TRBD1, 6 bases. The length of the CDR3 is 14 residues. Trimming left V 9 bases short and J 6 bases short, with 18 bases between. The V gene's germline CDR1 is WSHSY and CDR2 SAAADI. CDR3 DNA: TGCGCCAGTGCAAGGGGGAGCAGGGGTCAGCCCCAGCATTTT. Translating gives CASARGSRGQPQHF.

The V and J genes are TRBV10-3 and TRBJ2-1; no definite D call. Germline CDR1 reads ENHRY; CDR2 reads SYGVKD. V was clipped by 5 bases and J by 7 bases, with 6 bases between them. The CDR3 has 11 amino acids. For the CDR3, the DNA is TGTGCCATCAGTTCATCAAATGAGCAGTTCTTC. It encodes CAISSSNEQFF.

This chain links TRBV2 with TRBJ1-2; a weak D match, TRBD1 (6 bases). Germline V gene lookup returns CDR1 SNHLY and CDR2 FYNNEI. The CDR3 runs to 13 residues. Trimming took off 5 bases at V and 7 bases at J, with 14 bases between the two ends. CDR3 nucleotide sequence: TGTGCCAGCAGTCAGGACAGATCGATTGGCTACACCTTC. Translating gives CASSQDRSIGYTF.

This clone was observed a handful of times. This chain's CDR3 is CASSITGGSNTGELFF. DNA for the CDR3: TGTGCCAGTAGTATAACAGGGGGCTCTAACACCGGGGAGCTGTTTTTT. V usage is TRBV19 and J usage is TRBJ2-2; 9 bases align to TRBD1. Germline CDR1 reads LNHDA; CDR2 reads SQIVND (reference sequence). Unmatched junction bases numbered 3, after V lost 2 bases and J lost 2 bases. This CDR3 region has 16 residues.

The chain is built from TRBV5-6 and TRBJ1-5, with 11 bases fitting TRBD1. After removal of 4 bases from V and 1 base from J, the junction contained 10 bases not matched to a gene. From germline, CDR1 is SGHDT and CDR2 YYEEEE. The CDR3 is 18 residues long. Here the CDR3 reads CASSRRIGTGGSNQPQHF. The CDR3 DNA reads TGTGCCAGCAGCCGAAGAATCGGGACAGGGGGGAGCAATCAGCCCCAGCATTTT. Drawing the rest from reference TRBV5-6 and TRBJ1-5, the complete variable domain is DAGVTQSPTHLIKTRGQQVTLRCSPKSGHDTVSWYQQALGQGPQFIFQYYEEEERQRGNFPDRFSGHQFPNYSSELNVNALLLGDSALYLCASSRRIGTGGSNQPQHFGDGTRLSIL.

The chain carries TRBV6-1 and TRBJ1-2, with TRBD1 matching 7 bases. The CDR3 length is 15 residues. In germline, CDR1 is MNHNS, CDR2 SASEGT. V was clipped by 2 bases and J by 2 bases; unmatched bases: 5. The CDR3 protein is CASSEWDSKNYGYTF. The DNA of the CDR3 is TGTGCCAGCAGTGAATGGGACAGCAAAAACTATGGCTACACCTTC.

The chain recombines TRBV5-1 with TRBJ2-1; D is uncertain. The germline V gene has CDR1 SGHRS and CDR2 YFSETQ. V lost 5 bases and J 1 base, leaving 10 bases between the germline ends. This CDR3 comprises 14 residues. Here the CDR3 DNA reads TGCGCCAGCAGGGCTAGAGAATCCTACAATGAGCAGTTCTTC. Translating gives CASRARESYNEQFF.

The chain uses TRBV15 and TRBJ2-1; 7 bases are a match to TRBD1. Germline V gene data show CDR1 as LNHNV and CDR2 as YYDKDF (reference sequence). CDR3 length: 13 residues. Losses at the gene ends were 5 bases for V and 12 bases for J; bases not matched to a gene: 10. The CDR3: CATSGNDRVRQFF. The CDR3 DNA is TGTGCCACCAGCGGTAATGACAGGGTAAGGCAGTTCTTC.

Written as DNA, the CDR3 is TGTGCCAGTAGTCCCCCAGGGGCTCCAAACACCGGGGAGCTGTTTTTT. This codes for CASSPPGAPNTGELFF. This chain uses TRBV19 with TRBJ2-2; a weak D match, TRBD1 (6 bases). The V gene's germline CDR1 is LNHDA and CDR2 SQIVND (reference sequence). V dropped 5 bases and J dropped 2 bases, with 15 bases sitting between them. This CDR3 region has 16 residues.

This clone was observed a handful of times. This rearrangement joins TRBV11-2 to TRBJ2-1, with TRBD2 as a possible D gene (6 bases). CDR1 is SGHAT, CDR2 FQNNGV, per germline. With 1 base removed from V and 10 bases from J, the gap between germline ends came to 20 bases. The CDR3 is made up of 16 amino acids. CDR3 loop: CASSLAPGTWGSEQFF. For the CDR3, the DNA is TGTGCCAGCAGCTTAGCCCCCGGGACTTGGGGGTCGGAGCAGTTCTTC.

V is TRBV27 and J is TRBJ1-2, with 10 nucleotides matching TRBD1. The CDR3 has 18 residues. CDR1 and CDR2 from the germline V gene are MNHEY and SMNVEV (reference sequence). V was pared by 3 bases and J by 4 bases, with 14 bases of the junction left unmatched. CDR3 sequence: CASSLYSGTGAFSYGYTF. CDR3 sequence (DNA): TGTGCCAGCAGTTTGTACTCCGGGACAGGGGCTTTTAGCTATGGCTACACCTTC.

The V and J genes are TRBV7-9 and TRBJ1-2; 9 positions match TRBD1. The CDR3 runs to 15 residues. V trimming: 4 bases; J trimming: 8 bases; junction bases outside the gene matches: 11. Looked up from germline, CDR1 is SEHNR and CDR2 is FQNEAQ (reference sequence). CDR3 region: CASSSTGQGRSGYTF. The CDR3 DNA follows: TGTGCCAGCAGCTCCACAGGACAGGGGAGGAGCGGCTACACCTTC. The full variable domain, rest sourced from reference TRBV7-9 and TRBJ1-2, is DTGVSQNPRHKITKRGQNVTFRCDPISEHNRLYWYRQTLGQGPEFLTYFQNEAQLEKSRLLSDRFSAERPKGSFSTLEIQRTEQGDSAMYLCASSSTGQGRSGYTFGSGTRLTVV.

This clone has more than one count but fewer than ten. This chain joins TRBV5-4 and TRBJ2-5; no clear D gene. This CDR3 spans 11 amino acids. Germline loops: CDR1 SGHNT, CDR2 YYREEE (reference sequence). V dropped 3 bases and J dropped 2 bases, with 2 bases sitting between them. CDR3 sequence: CASSSQETQYF. CDR3 sequence (DNA): TGTGCCAGCAGCTCTCAAGAGACCCAGTACTTC. Full variable domain (outside the CDR3, taken from reference TRBV5-4 and TRBJ2-5): ETGVTQSPTHLIKTRGQQVTLRCSSQSGHNTVSWYQQALGQGPQFIFQYYREEENGRGNFPPRFSGLQFPNYSSELNVNALELDDSALYLCASSSQETQYFGPGTRLLVL.

The rearrangement joins TRBV5-6 to TRBJ2-2; D possibly corresponds to TRBD1 (6 bases). This CDR3 has 14 residues. CDR1 is SGHDT, CDR2 YYEEEE, per germline. V was clipped by 5 bases and J by 5 bases, with 13 bases between them. This chain's CDR3 is CASSNRAETGELFF. As DNA, the CDR3 is TGTGCCAGCAGTAACAGGGCGGAGACCGGGGAGCTGTTTTTT.

With respect to this clone: An end of the junction differs from the germline gene, which may be a read error. This rearrangement joins TRBV7-9 to TRBJ2-2; D might be TRBD2 (5 bases). The CDR3 spans 15 residues. The germline CDR1 and CDR2 sequences are SEHNR and FQNEAQ (reference sequence). CDR3 protein: CSSSPTLEGTGELFF. CDR3 sequence (DNA): TGTTCCAGCAGCCCCACCCTCGAGGGCACCGGGGAGCTGTTTTTT.